What follows are 25 T cell receptor beta chains derived from one specimen sequenced in a study of tumor-infiltrating lymphocytes in primary liver carcinoma. TCR beta cDNA was reverse-transcribed from roughly 520 ng of total RNA. The reaction used a constant-region primer and ProtoScript II reverse transcriptase. For TCR beta, libraries were produced by three nested multiplex PCR rounds using slightly modified ARM-PCR. Amplification in the first two PCR rounds was performed using TRBV1-TRBV30 forward primers and a C-beta reverse primer for 10 cycles each. In TCRdb, the multiplex PCR reads were re-called with MiXCR into one record per CDR3 protein. This table holds approximately 330,000 distinct CDR3 sequences, 65% found once. The source of the blood RNA was unsorted whole blood, and germline DNA was extracted as well. Sequenced sample: peripheral blood. The receptors stem from a man between 35 and 55 years old with primary liver carcinoma and hepatitis B virus infection.

This clonotype was seen just once. Possible read error: a much larger clone is one base away. The V call is TRBV10-1, the J call TRBJ2-4; weak D call: TRBD2 (5 bases). This CDR3 contains 12 residues. Trimming removed 10 bases at V and 8 bases at J, with 15 bases between. CDR1 and CDR2 (germline): WNHNN, SYGVQD (reference sequence). This CDR3 reads CAIRSWGDIQYF. CDR3 sequence (DNA): TGCGCCATCCGGTCATGGGGAGACATTCAGTACTTC.

Points on this clonotype: Since a much larger clone is just one base distant, this may be a read error. The rearrangement links TRBV30 to TRBJ1-1; TRBD1 matches at 9 bases. Per the germline V gene, CDR1 is GTSNPN and CDR2 is SVGIG (reference sequence). CDR3 length equals 13 residues. CDR3 bases: TGTGCCTGGAGTACTACAGGGGGCACTGAAGCTCTCTTT. It encodes CAWSTTGGTEALF.

This clonotype turned up a few times. Relative to the germline gene, one junction end is altered; a read error may explain this. The chain carries TRBV4-1 and TRBJ1-4, with a weak D call TRBD1 (5 bases). Germline loops: CDR1 MGHRA, CDR2 YSYEKL. This CDR3 has 15 residues. CDR3 in amino acids: CASSQVLGTNEKPFF. CDR3 in DNA: TGCGCTAGCAGCCAAGTTTTGGGGACTAATGAAAAACCGTTTTTT.

Worth noting for this clonotype: The junction differs from germline at one of its ends, possibly a read error. The V gene is TRBV12-3 or TRBV12-4, the J gene TRBJ2-7, with TRBD2 as a possible D gene (6 bases). CDR3 length: 14 amino acids. CDR3 sequence (DNA): TGTGCCAGCAGTTATGGAGGGGACGGGTTTAAGCAGCACTTC. Amino acids: CASSYGGDGFKQHF.

The chain uses TRBV5-1 and TRBJ1-5; possibly TRBD1 for D (6 bases). V was trimmed by 0 bases and J by 4 bases, leaving 8 bases between them. The CDR3 totals 14 residues. In germline, CDR1 is SGHRS, CDR2 YFSETQ. CDR3 protein: CASSLAGVNQPQHF. The CDR3 nucleotides read TGCGCCAGCAGCTTGGCAGGGGTGAATCAGCCCCAGCATTTT.

This chain links TRBV5-1 with TRBJ2-1; TRBD2 might be the D (6 bases). The CDR3 spans 16 residues. Trimming shortened V by 1 base and J by 4 bases, and 15 bases separated the two germline ends. CDR1 SGHRS and CDR2 YFSETQ come from the germline V gene. In nucleotides, the CDR3 is TGCGCCAGCAGCTTGCAGGAGGGCCAGACATACAATGAGCAGTTCTTC. It is translated as CASSLQEGQTYNEQFF.

A word on this clonotype: At one boundary the junction diverges from the germline segment, which might be a read error. V is TRBV11-2 and J is TRBJ2-7, with a weak D call TRBD2 (5 bases). CDR3 length: 14 residues. Looked up from germline, CDR1 is SGHAT and CDR2 is FQNNGV. CDR3 residues: CASILEGGAYEQYF. Written as DNA, the CDR3 is TGTGCCAGCATCTTAGAGGGCGGCGCATACGAGCAGTACTTC.

Points on this clonotype: The junction departs from germline at one end; a sequencing error may be responsible. The chain links TRBV29-1 to TRBJ2-7; 10 bases align to TRBD2. This CDR3 contains 17 residues. From germline, CDR1 is SQVTM and CDR2 ANQGSEA. The CDR3 loop reads CDVEVGVTSGLSYGQYF. The DNA of the CDR3 is TGCGACGTTGAAGTGGGCGTGACTAGCGGGCTATCCTACGGGCAGTACTTC.

This chain uses TRBV5-1 with TRBJ1-5; no clear D. Trimming took off 4 bases at V and 6 bases at J, with 14 bases between the two ends. In germline, CDR1 is SGHRS, CDR2 YFSETQ. The CDR3 totals 14 residues. The CDR3 bases are TGCGCCAGCAGCCTAGGTACAGAGTTTCAGCCCCAGCATTTT. This encodes CASSLGTEFQPQHF.

Comments on this clonotype: The germline gene is not matched at one end of the junction; a read error may be the cause. The chain is built from TRBV11-2 and TRBJ2-7, with a weak D call TRBD2 (6 bases). The CDR3 contains 15 residues. Per germline, CDR1 SGHAT and CDR2 FQNNGV. CDR3 nucleotides: TGTGTCAGCAGCCCGGGGCTAGCGCTGTCCTACGAGCAGTACTTC. The encoded protein is CVSSPGLALSYEQYF.

Points on this clonotype: A clone one base away is much larger, so this may be a read error. V is TRBV4-3 and J is TRBJ2-2; perhaps D is TRBD1 or TRBD2 (6 bases each). This CDR3 has 18 amino acids. Germline-derived CDR1 and CDR2 are LGHNA and YSLEER. In DNA form, the CDR3 reads TGCGCCAGCAGCCCCCCCGGGGGCGGCACCTTGAACACCAGGGAGCTGTTTTTT. Residues: CASSPPGGGTLNTRELFF.

The rearrangement links TRBV30 to TRBJ2-6, with a tentative D call TRBD1 (6 bases). V dropped 0 bases and J dropped 0 bases, with 15 bases sitting between them. CDR1 GTSNPN and CDR2 SVGIG come from the germline V gene (reference sequence). This CDR3 has 18 amino acids. The CDR3 reads CAWSVSGLGGSGANVLTF. The CDR3 DNA reads TGTGCCTGGAGTGTGTCGGGTCTAGGGGGCTCTGGGGCCAACGTCCTGACTTTC.

Of note for this clonotype: It may be a read error: a sequence one base away is much more abundant. This chain links TRBV10-3 with TRBJ1-1; D is uncertain. The CDR3 consists of 14 residues. CDR1 and CDR2 from the germline V gene are ENHRY and SYGVKD. The CDR3 region is CAICEVGRTTEAFF. The CDR3 DNA reads TGTGCCATCTGTGAAGTGGGAAGAACCACTGAAGCTTTCTTT.

A remark on this clonotype: An end of the junction does not agree with germline; a read error may underlie this. This chain joins TRBV11-2 and TRBJ2-7; 9 bases map to TRBD2. CDR3 length: 16 amino acids. From germline, CDR1 is SGHAT and CDR2 FQNNGV. The CDR3 coding sequence is TGTGCCAGCAGCGTACTAGCGGGTATAAACGCCTACGAGCTGTACTTC. This gives the protein CASSVLAGINAYELYF.

About this clonotype itself: A much bigger clone sits one base away, suggesting this may be a read error. The CDR3, as DNA: TGTGCCATCAGCCACGACGGGCCCCGGGGGAGCACCGGGGAGCTGTTTTTT. Its translation is CAISHDGPRGSTGELFF. J is TRBJ2-2 and V is TRBV10-3, with a possible D match to TRBD2 (6 bases). The CDR3 contains 17 residues. V was shortened by 6 bases and J by 4 bases, with 21 bases between the two germline ends. Germline CDR1 and CDR2: ENHRY and SYGVKD.

Of note for this clonotype: It is likely a read error, because the conserved phenylalanine at the end of the CDR3 is missing. The chain recombines TRBV29-1 with TRBJ2-7; D is unresolved. The CDR3 covers 14 residues. From germline, CDR1 is SQVTM and CDR2 ANQGSEA. The CDR3 is CNVIFLAGSYEQYL. The CDR3 DNA reads as TGCAACGTTATCTTCCTGGCAGGTAGCTACGAGCAGTACTTA.

The sample holds many counts of this clonotype. The genes are TRBV12-3 or TRBV12-4 and TRBJ1-6, with D possibly TRBD1 on 5 matching bases. The CDR3 covers 13 residues. With 1 base removed from V and 9 bases from J, the gap between germline ends came to 7 bases. The CDR3 nucleotides read TGTGCCAGCAGTTTAGGGGGGTTTTCACCCCTCCACTTT. Translating gives CASSLGGFSPLHF.

V and J are TRBV4-1 and TRBJ2-1; D is uncertain. Trimming pared 2 bases from V and 2 bases from J, leaving 13 bases between. CDR1 MGHRA and CDR2 YSYEKL come from the germline V gene. This CDR3 has 16 residues. The CDR3 here is CASSQRIGSPYNEQFF. The CDR3 coding sequence is TGCGCCAGCAGCCAACGGATCGGTAGCCCCTACAATGAGCAGTTCTTC.

A remark on this clonotype: This sequence may be a read error, since a much larger clone differs from it by one base. The chain is built from TRBV4-2 and TRBJ2-3; D remains ambiguous. This CDR3 has 12 residues. Trimming shortened V by 2 bases and J by 8 bases, and 8 bases separated the two germline ends. Germline CDR1 and CDR2: LGHNA and YNFKEQ. CDR3 sequence: CASSQRQSTQYF. The CDR3 DNA reads TGTGCCAGCAGCCAACGGCAGAGTACGCAGTATTTT.

This sequence joins TRBV5-1 and TRBJ2-1; 12 positions agree with TRBD2. CDR3 size: 14 residues. Per germline, CDR1 SGHRS and CDR2 YFSETQ. V dropped 4 bases and J dropped 8; count of bases not matched to a gene: 4. The CDR3 reads CASSPGLAGHEQFF. CDR3 DNA: TGCGCCAGCAGCCCGGGACTAGCGGGCCATGAGCAGTTCTTC.

The genes are TRBV5-1 and TRBJ2-2, with unresolved D. CDR3 length equals 14 residues. V was pared by 9 bases and J by 0 bases, with 12 bases between. CDR1 and CDR2 (germline): SGHRS, YFSETQ. This CDR3 is CATSRFANTGELFF. CDR3 in DNA: TGCGCCACCAGTCGGTTTGCGAACACCGGGGAGCTGTTTTTT.

This clonotype was seen many times. This rearrangement joins TRBV6-6 to TRBJ2-1, with 9 nucleotides matching TRBD2. The CDR3 length is 17 residues. Germline trimming cut 0 bases from V and 4 bases from J; bases unmatched to any gene: 7. Germline CDR1 MNHNY, CDR2 SVGAGI (reference sequence). This CDR3 is CASSYSPPSGIYNEQFF. The CDR3 region has the DNA TGTGCCAGCAGTTACTCTCCCCCTAGCGGGATATACAATGAGCAGTTCTTC.

In its sample, this clonotype was seen a few times. V is TRBV28 and J is TRBJ2-7; TRBD1 agrees at 10 bases. The trim removed 9 bases at V and 3 bases at J, leaving 5 bases unmatched. Per germline, CDR1 MDHEN and CDR2 SYDVKM. This CDR3 has 13 residues. The CDR3 region is CASAGTGVYEQYF. The CDR3 DNA sequence: TGTGCCAGTGCCGGGACAGGGGTCTACGAGCAGTACTTC. Based on the CDR3 plus reference TRBV28 and TRBJ2-7, the full variable domain is DVKVTQSSRYLVKRTGEKVFLECVQDMDHENMFWYRQDPGLGLRLIYFSYDVKMKEKGDIPEGYSVSREKKERFSLILESASTNQTSMYLCASAGTGVYEQYFGPGTRLTVT.

This clonotype was observed at least ten times. J is TRBJ2-6 and V is TRBV29-1; D call uncertain. The V gene lost 0 bases and the J gene lost 0 bases, with 9 bases spanning the gap. The CDR3 is 16 residues long. The V gene's germline CDR1 is SQVTM and CDR2 ANQGSEA. The CDR3 region is CSVEEPYPSGANVLTF. The CDR3 nucleotides are TGCAGCGTTGAAGAGCCCTACCCCTCTGGGGCCAACGTCCTGACTTTC. Looking up the rest from reference TRBV29-1 and TRBJ2-6 gives the full variable domain: SAVISQKPSRDICQRGTSLTIQCQVDSQVTMMFWYRQQPGQSLTLIATANQGSEATYESGFVIDKFPISRPNLTFSTLTVSNMSPEDSSIYLCSVEEPYPSGANVLTFGAGSRLTVL.

For this clonotype: A junction end diverges from the germline sequence, so it may reflect a read error. J is TRBJ2-7 and V is TRBV11-2; tentatively, D is TRBD2 (5 bases). Germline V gene lookup returns CDR1 SGHAT and CDR2 FQNNGV. This CDR3 contains 13 residues. CDR3 residues: CASSCGWRVEQYF. The CDR3 nucleotides read TGTGCCAGTAGCTGCGGGTGGCGGGTAGAGCAGTACTTC.